The clone carrying this T cell receptor (beta chain) was found once. Germline CDR1 GTSNPN, CDR2 SVGIG (reference sequence). This CDR3 is 15 amino acids long. With 4 bases clipped from V and 8 bases from J, the junction kept 5 bases outside the gene matches. The data were taken from a study of T cell changes during pregnancy in multiple sclerosis. Profiling relied on immunoSEQ multiplex PCR, and the TCRdb table lists in-frame clones only, not all of them. The sample shows some 100,000 clones, about 92% of them seen only once. The input for sequencing was peripheral blood, taken after pregnancy. The chain has TRBV30 and TRBJ2-2; 15 nucleotides line up with TRBD2. This receptor was identified in a female donor with multiple sclerosis, enrolled in a pregnancy study. CDR3 region: CAWNLGLAGGGELFF. DNA of the CDR3: TGTGCCTGGAATCTAGGACTAGCGGGAGGGGGGGAGCTGTTTTTT.